This record looks at one T cell receptor (beta chain) sequence and its context. This clonotype was observed a few times. Its recognized antigen is unknown. Per-base quality was not reported, and no clone a single base away is much larger than it. The entry originates in a study of response to subunit inactivated influenza vaccine (dated by TCRdb to the late 2010s). Study-wide context: Deep quantitative T cell receptor repertoire profiling was used in the study to track responses to a trivalent subunit inactivated influenza vaccine. Results the study describes overall, beyond this receptor: It was suggested by the authors that each seasonal influenza vaccination may recruit only a limited number of new T cells.

Libraries came from RT-PCR. The instrument given in TCRdb is Illumina HiSeq 2500. Using fastp at Q25 and MiXCR, TCRdb reprocessed the public reads and kept productive beta chains. Rows matching on CDR3 protein sequence are summarized as one entry with the most common DNA and genes. This sample lists about half a million distinct CDR3 sequences; 25% were detected once. The ten largest clones represent about 1.9% of the sample. The CDR3 starts with the cysteine, ends with the phenylalanine, and has 15 residues. Only the CDR3 part of the read is kept: 45 bases, read in frame from the first base. After removal of 5 bases from V and 5 bases from J, the junction retains 8 bases not matched to a gene. The germline V gene sets CDR1 to SGHVS and CDR2 to FQNEAQ.

Recombination linked TRBV7-8 to TRBJ2-2; the central 7 bases match TRBD1. The sequenced sample was CD4+ T cells sorted from PBMCs, obtained about 5 days after vaccination. The sequence was collected from a middle-aged man who received an inactivated influenza vaccine. Donor details come from another sample of the same person, matched by shared clones. The CDR3 in this case is CASSRTNRGTGELFF. The DNA sequence reads TGTGCCAGCAGCCGCACGAACAGGGGAACCGGGGAGCTGTTTTTT.